The clone carrying this TCR beta chain was recorded only once. The data were produced by immunoSEQ multiplex PCR, yet TCRdb's version contains in-frame clones alone and is incomplete. The table shows 95,000 to 110,000 clones, with approximately 90% occurring only once. This CDR3 has 14 amino acids. In germline, CDR1 is KGHDR, CDR2 SFDVKD. Deletions cut 7 bases from V and 2 bases from J, with 12 bases between. This entry comes from a study of T cell responses to AZD1222 COVID-19 vaccine. The V call is TRBV24-1, the J call TRBJ2-3; tentatively, D is TRBD2 (6 bases). This specimen was peripheral blood, taken on day 0 of AZD1222 vaccination. The TCR sequence derives from an adult in good health. The CDR3 bases are TGTGCCACCAGGGGGCGGGGTTCCACAGATACGCAGTATTTT. This sequence encodes CATRGRGSTDTQYF.